The T cell receptor beta chain described here comes from a study of blood T cell repertoires in COVID-19. This CDR3 is 14 amino acids long. The germline V gene encodes CDR1 SGHVS and CDR2 FNYEAQ. After removal of 4 bases from V and 4 bases from J, the junction contained 4 bases not matched to a gene. Recruitment covered roughly 24 US areas and drew participants whose ages spanned roughly 18 to 100 years. Sequencing used immunoSEQ multiplex PCR; TCRdb keeps in-frame clones, though not all of them. Of approximately 470,000 clones in the sample, about nine tenths are singletons; the top ten hold 0.7%. This clone appeared many times.

The sequencing sample was made of PBMCs or T cells enriched from blood (not recorded which). The TCR comes from a woman younger than 35 who had recovered from COVID-19. This rearrangement joins TRBV7-6 to TRBJ1-1; 9 bases are shared with TRBD1. The CDR3 loop reads CASSSDRGFTEAFF. Written as DNA, the CDR3 is TGTGCCAGCAGCTCCGACAGGGGGTTCACTGAAGCTTTCTTT.